A single sample gave rise to the 2 T cell receptor beta chains below, sequenced in a study of T-cell memory formation after mild COVID-19. Using its own MiXCR run on the 5' RACE reads, TCRdb lists one record per CDR3 protein. The sample lists more than 150,000 distinct CDR3 sequences; approximately 17% were seen once. The sample consisted of PBMCs or a T cell subset sorted from them (not recorded which). All receptors come from a man between 18 and 35 years old who had mild COVID-19 (a few samples of this study predate the infection). Cell type and time point are not known.

The V and J genes are TRBV6-2 or TRBV6-3 and TRBJ2-6; D gene unclear. Germline assignment: CDR1 MNHEY and CDR2 SVGEGT. The CDR3 is 12 residues long. The V end was cut by 7 bases, the J end by 2 bases, with 3 bases between. In DNA form, the CDR3 reads TGTGCCAGCACCACTGGGGCCAACGTCCTGACTTTC. The encoded protein is CASTTGANVLTF.

This clonotype was seen ten or more times. V and J are TRBV7-3 and TRBJ2-5; TRBD1 might be the D (5 bases). Trimming stripped 5 bases from V and 4 bases from J, with 14 bases between. The CDR3 consists of 14 residues. Germline V lookup: CDR1 SGHTA, CDR2 FQGTGA. The CDR3 is CASSQGQGRETQYF. The CDR3 nucleotides are TGTGCCAGCAGCCAGGGTCAAGGGCGAGAGACCCAGTACTTC.